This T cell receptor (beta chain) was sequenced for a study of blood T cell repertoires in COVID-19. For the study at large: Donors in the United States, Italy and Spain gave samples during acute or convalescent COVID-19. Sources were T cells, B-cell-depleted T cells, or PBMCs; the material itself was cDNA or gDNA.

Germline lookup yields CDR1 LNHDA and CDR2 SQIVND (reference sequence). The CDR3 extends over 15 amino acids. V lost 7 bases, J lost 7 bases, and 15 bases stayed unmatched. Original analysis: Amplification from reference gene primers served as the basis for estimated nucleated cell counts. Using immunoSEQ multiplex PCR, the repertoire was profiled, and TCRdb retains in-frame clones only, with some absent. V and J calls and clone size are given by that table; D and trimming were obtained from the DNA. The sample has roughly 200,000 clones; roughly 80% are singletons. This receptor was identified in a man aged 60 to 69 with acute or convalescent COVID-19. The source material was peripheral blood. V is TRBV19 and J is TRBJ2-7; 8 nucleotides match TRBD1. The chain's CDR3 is CASMGGGQGALEQYF. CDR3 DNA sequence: TGTGCCAGTATGGGGGGCGGGCAGGGGGCGCTTGAGCAGTACTTC.